This TCR beta chain was obtained from a study of blood T cell repertoires in COVID-19. About the study: Collection of acute and convalescent COVID-19 samples took place in the United States, Italy and Spain. PBMCs, B-cell-depleted T cells, or T cells provided the cDNA or gDNA that made up the material.

Original analysis: Estimated nucleated cell counts came from reference gene primer amplification. Data came from immunoSEQ multiplex PCR; TCRdb stores just in-frame clones and leaves some out. V and J calls and clone size follow that table, whereas D and trimming were derived from the DNA. The sample contains approximately 260,000 clones, about 80% of which appear only once. The sample comprised peripheral blood. The clonotype originates from a woman aged 80 or over with acute or convalescent COVID-19.

The CDR3 nucleotides are TGCGCCAGCAGCCAGCCCGGGACAGGGGGCTGGAACACTGAAGCTTTCTTT. It encodes CASSQPGTGGWNTEAFF. The V gene is TRBV4-1, the J gene TRBJ1-1; 12 bases fit TRBD1. Germline V gene sequence: CDR1 MGHRA, CDR2 YSYEKL. CDR3 size: 17 residues. The V gene end was trimmed by 3 bases and the J gene end by 1 base; junction bases not matched to a gene: 6.